A selection of T cell receptor beta chains follows, all from one sample in a study of blood T cell repertoires in COVID-19. The repertoire was sequenced with immunoSEQ multiplex PCR; TCRdb's copy has only in-frame clones and lacks some. Of tens of thousands of clones in the sample, roughly 80% are singletons; the top ten hold around a quarter. What was sequenced was peripheral blood. These receptors all come from an elderly man with active or convalescent COVID-19. The CDR3 runs from the conserved cysteine through the conserved F or W. The D gene is left open where the match is weak. Clone size is shown for a subset of rows, as once, few, many or a class of expanded clone.

TRBJ2-2 | TRBD1 | . | TRBV19 | CASSVLTGATGELFF | TGTGCCAGTAGTGTCCTGACAGGGGCGACCGGGGAGCTGTTTTTT
TRBJ2-1 | TRBD2 | . | TRBV19 | CASSVTAGGLTNEQFF | TGTGCCAGTAGTGTGACCGCGGGGGGGCTAACCAATGAGCAGTTCTTC
TRBJ1-4 | TRBD1 | . | TRBV10-3 | CAIRGDRGNEKLFF | TGTGCCATCAGGGGGGACAGGGGTAATGAAAAACTGTTTTTT
TRBJ1-1 | . | . | TRBV19 | CASSRENGRFTEAFF | TGTGCCAGTAGCCGAGAAAACGGCAGGTTTACTGAAGCTTTCTTT
TRBJ1-2 | TRBD1 | . | TRBV4-1 | CASSRTGEPYGYTF | TGCGCCAGCAGCCGGACAGGGGAGCCCTATGGCTACACCTTC
TRBJ1-1 | . | . | TRBV6-4 | CASRQSQANTEAFF | TGTGCCAGCCGCCAATCTCAAGCGAACACTGAAGCTTTCTTT
TRBJ2-7 | . | . | TRBV21-1 | CASSKETARGEQYF | TGTGCCAGCAGCAAAGAGACGGCTAGGGGCGAGCAGTACTTC
TRBJ1-3 | . | . | TRBV18 | CASSPFRGGTSGNTIYF | TGTGCCAGCTCACCGTTTCGGGGGGGGACCTCTGGAAACACCATATATTTT
TRBJ2-7 | . | . | TRBV5-1 | CASSLRGGNDEQYF | TGCGCCAGCAGCTTGCGCGGGGGCAACGACGAGCAGTACTTC
TRBJ1-2 | . | few | TRBV9 | CASSVGQGGMSYGYTF | TGTGCCAGCAGCGTAGGACAAGGAGGGATGAGCTATGGCTACACCTTC
TRBJ2-3 | . | . | TRBV24-1 | CATSDSTGTSSTDTQYF | TGTGCCACCAGTGATTCTACCGGGACATCTAGCACAGATACGCAGTATTTT
TRBJ1-1 | TRBD1 | . | TRBV19 | CASKDRGIPEAFF | TGTGCCAGTAAGGACAGGGGGATCCCTGAAGCTTTCTTT
TRBJ2-3 | TRBD1 | . | TRBV5-1 | CASSLGQLGDTQYF | TGCGCCAGCAGCCTGGGACAGTTGGGAGATACGCAGTATTTT
TRBJ1-1 | . | many | TRBV19 | CASSRGRSWGAGIAEAFF | TGTGCCAGTAGTAGAGGGAGGTCCTGGGGCGCGGGGATCGCTGAAGCTTTCTTT
TRBJ2-3 | . | . | TRBV19 | CASSSAGHLTDTQYF | TGTGCCAGTAGTTCAGCGGGACACCTCACAGATACGCAGTATTTT
TRBJ1-5 | TRBD1 | once | TRBV30 | CAWSATGGSHQPQHF | TGTGCCTGGAGTGCGACAGGGGGATCGCATCAGCCCCAGCATTTT
TRBJ1-5 | TRBD1 | once | TRBV15 | CATSRWDRGPQPQHF | TGTGCCACCAGCAGATGGGACAGGGGGCCTCAGCCCCAGCATTTT
TRBJ2-1 | TRBD1 | few | TRBV27 | CASSLSGQGVQFF | TGTGCCAGCAGTTTATCGGGTCAGGGGGTTCAGTTCTTC
TRBJ2-3 | TRBD1 | . | TRBV3-1/TRBV3-2 | CASSSGTGIGGTDTQYF | TGTGCCAGCAGCTCCGGGACAGGGATTGGGGGCACAGATACGCAGTATTTT
TRBJ1-2 | . | . | TRBV4-3 | CASSQDRTATGYTF | TGCGCCAGCAGCCAAGATCGAACAGCAACAGGCTACACCTTC
TRBJ1-6 | . | few | TRBV27 | CASSGTGLANSPLHF | TGTGCCAGCAGTGGTACCGGGTTAGCTAATTCACCCCTCCACTTT
TRBJ2-7 | TRBD1 | . | TRBV28 | CASSLLGQGGYEQYF | TGTGCCAGCAGTTTGCTCGGACAGGGTGGTTACGAGCAGTACTTC
TRBJ1-5 | . | . | TRBV6-1 | CASSVFRASSNQPQHF | TGTGCCAGCAGTGTATTCAGGGCGAGTAGCAATCAGCCCCAGCATTTT
TRBJ1-6 | . | . | TRBV6-1 | CASSEAEGTYNSPLHF | TGTGCCAGCAGTGAAGCGGAGGGAACCTATAATTCACCCCTCCACTTT
TRBJ2-7 | TRBD2 | . | TRBV3-1/TRBV3-2 | CASSEGGGLSYEQYF | TGTGCCAGCAGCGAGGGCGGGGGGCTCTCCTACGAGCAGTACTTC
TRBJ2-7 | . | . | TRBV30 | CAWSTLRGDYEQYF | TGTGCCTGGAGTACTCTCAGGGGGGACTACGAGCAGTACTTC
TRBJ1-5 | TRBD1 | once | TRBV4-1 | CASSQTGVGGQPQHF | TGCGCCAGCAGCCAAACAGGGGTTGGGGGTCAGCCCCAGCATTTT
TRBJ1-2 | TRBD1 | . | TRBV5-4 | CASSLAGTGGVGGYTF | TGTGCCAGCAGCTTGGCAGGGACAGGGGGCGTCGGGGGCTACACCTTC
TRBJ2-6 | TRBD1 | few | TRBV6-4 | CASSGQGSSGANVLTF | TGTGCCAGCAGTGGACAGGGATCGTCTGGGGCCAACGTCCTGACTTTC
TRBJ2-7 | TRBD1 | . | TRBV4-1 | CASSPAGGFNEQYF | TGCGCCAGCAGCCCGGCAGGGGGCTTCAACGAGCAGTACTTC